The T cell receptor beta chain under discussion was sequenced for a study of cytomegalovirus exposure and HLA in healthy donors. About the study: Of the donors genotyped, about 410 in all, less than 90% fell in the Caucasian-associated ancestry cluster.

The study's findings and limits: Immune exposure information available was restricted to CMV serostatus. The authors enumerated 150 to 200 TCR beta chains as linked to cytomegalovirus.

The germline V gene encodes CDR1 SGHVS and CDR2 FQNEAQ. The CDR3 consists of 15 residues. V lost 2 bases, J lost 4 bases, and 14 bases lay in between. A remark on this clone: Its antigen is undetermined.

PCR amplification relied on 60 Vbeta primers (plus 13 Jbeta primers). Assay: immunoSEQ multiplex PCR; the TCRdb copy retains only in-frame clones and omits some. Of fewer than 150,000 clones listed, about 82% are singletons. The chain has TRBV7-8 and TRBJ1-2, with a possible D match to TRBD1 (6 bases). Sequenced input: PBMCs. The sequence was obtained from a man aged 25 to 40 in good health and CMV-seronegative. The CDR3 bases are TGTGCCAGCAGCTTATCTTCCGGACAGCTCTATGGCTACACCTTC. Its protein is CASSLSSGQLYGYTF.